The clone carrying this T cell receptor (beta chain) showed up just a few times. Its target is unknown. This record belongs to a study of response to subunit inactivated influenza vaccine. Study-wide points: It was suggested by the authors that few new T cells are recruited by each seasonal influenza vaccination.

In TCRdb, the RT-PCR reads were re-called with MiXCR into one record per CDR3 protein. Of approximately 500,000 distinct CDR3 sequences in the sample, over 10% were seen once. The length of the CDR3 is 16 residues. From germline, CDR1 is SGHTA and CDR2 FQGNSA. Trimming shortened V by 5 bases and J by 0 bases, and 14 bases separated the two germline ends. The sequence derives from a man aged 50-60 years who received an inactivated influenza vaccine. Specimen: PBMCs from blood, collected 45 days after vaccination. This chain connects TRBV7-2 to TRBJ1-5, with D possibly matching TRBD1 (5 bases). The CDR3 protein is CASSRLGPYSNQPQHF. The DNA for the CDR3 is TGTGCCAGCAGCCGGTTGGGGCCGTATAGCAATCAGCCCCAGCATTTT. Drawing the rest from reference TRBV7-2 and TRBJ1-5, the complete variable domain is GAGVSQSPSNKVTEKGKDVELRCDPISGHTALYWYRQSLGQGLEFLIYFQGNSAPDKSGLPSDRFSAERTGGSVSTLTIQRTQQEDSAVYLCASSRLGPYSNQPQHFGDGTRLSIL.